Sequencing of this T cell receptor beta chain was carried out in a study of blood T cells in healthy people across ages. Broader study findings: Samples with more naive T cells showed higher observed beta diversity. In older individuals, TCR beta diversity per million T cells was lower, falling roughly linearly with age.

A remark on this clonotype: Its antigen is not identified.

Drawing of peripheral blood yielded about 10 milliliters from each donor. The use of a sample-barcoded 5' primer and a J-beta primer mix characterized a second PCR of about 7 to 12 cycles. TCRdb passed the 5' RACE reads through MiXCR, listing each CDR3 protein once. The table lists about 780,000 distinct CDR3 sequences, roughly 25% of them singletons, with less than 3.5% in the top ten. Germline V gives CDR1 SGHRS, CDR2 YFSETQ. V was cut by 3 bases and J by 9 bases, with 18 bases left in between. This CDR3 is built from 14 residues. The sample was also linked to a second study, of T cells of mothers and their children. That paper adds: Related mother and child pairs showed slightly greater overlap (not significant) than unrelated pairs did.

Sequencing was performed on blood. This receptor was taken from a boy younger than 18 in good health. V and J are TRBV5-1 and TRBJ2-5; weak D call: TRBD1 (5 bases). In DNA form, the CDR3 reads TGCGCCAGCAGCTCCGACAGTTCGAAGCCGGCCCAGTACTTC. Protein sequence: CASSSDSSKPAQYF.